This T cell receptor beta chain was profiled in a study of shared clonotypes between healthy human individuals. Per germline, CDR1 WSHSY and CDR2 SAAADI. V was shortened by 0 bases and J by 7 bases, with 7 bases between the two germline ends. This CDR3 is 13 amino acids long. The repertoire was sequenced with immunoSEQ multiplex PCR; TCRdb's copy has only in-frame clones and lacks some. The table has about 2 million clones, about 94% seen once; the top ten hold 0.95% to 1.5%. The naive CD8 population came from CD45RO-negative cells selected for CCR7, without terminally differentiated effector memory CD45RA+ cells.

The sequencing sample was made of naive CD8+ T cells sorted from blood. The genes are TRBV10-2 and TRBJ2-1; D unclear. The receptor was isolated from a man younger than 35 in good health. The CDR3 region has the DNA TGCGCCAGCAGTGAGTCCGAGTGGAATGAGCAGTTCTTC. This sequence encodes CASSESEWNEQFF.